Sequencing of this T cell receptor beta chain was carried out in a study of post-analysis software for immune sequencing data. Study results and limitations: TRBV5-6, TRBV5-1 and TRBV20-1 were among about 5 TRBV segments more frequent in patients than controls. By F measure, samples from a shared preparation batch strongly co-clustered.

The CDR3 has 18 amino acids. After removal of 5 bases from V and 1 base from J, the junction contained 14 bases not matched to a gene. CDR1 and CDR2 (germline): SEHNR, FQNEAQ (reference sequence). Presence of unique molecular identifiers characterized the TCR beta cDNA libraries. The T cell input of roughly 0.85 to 11 million gave approximately 500,000 cDNA molecules. TCRdb analysed the PCR reads with MiXCR anew, one entry per CDR3 protein. The sample holds 650,000 to 900,000 distinct CDR3 sequences, more than 45% seen once. This clonotype has only a few counts. The antigen is unknown. This chain links TRBV7-9 with TRBJ2-3, with 8 bases fitting TRBD2. The clonotype comes from a girl aged 5-17 years with multiple sclerosis. Source material: blood. The DNA of the CDR3 is TGTGCCAGCAGCCCGATATTAGGGCTAGCGGGCCGCACAGATACGCAGTATTTT. This sequence encodes CASSPILGLAGRTDTQYF.